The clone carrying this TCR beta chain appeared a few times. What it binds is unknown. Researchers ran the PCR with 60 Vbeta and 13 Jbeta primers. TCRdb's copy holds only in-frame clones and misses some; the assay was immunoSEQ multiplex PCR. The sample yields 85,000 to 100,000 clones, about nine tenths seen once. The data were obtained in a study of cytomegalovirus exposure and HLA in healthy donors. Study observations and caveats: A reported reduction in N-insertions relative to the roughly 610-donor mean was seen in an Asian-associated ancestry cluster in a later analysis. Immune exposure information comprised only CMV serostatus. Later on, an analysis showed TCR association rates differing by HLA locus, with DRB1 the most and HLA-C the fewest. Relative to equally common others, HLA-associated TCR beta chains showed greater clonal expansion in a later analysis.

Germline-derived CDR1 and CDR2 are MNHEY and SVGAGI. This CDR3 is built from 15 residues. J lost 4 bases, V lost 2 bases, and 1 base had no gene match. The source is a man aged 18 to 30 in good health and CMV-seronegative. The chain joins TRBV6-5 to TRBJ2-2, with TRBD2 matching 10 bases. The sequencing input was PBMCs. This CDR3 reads CASSYVAGGTGELFF. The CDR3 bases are TGTGCCAGCAGTTACGTAGCGGGAGGCACCGGGGAGCTGTTTTTT.